The 31 T cell receptor beta chains in this list originate from one sample, sequenced in a study of CD8+ T cells in alopecia areata. RNA, once extracted, was reverse transcribed into cDNA for use as the sequencing template. Assay: immunoSEQ multiplex PCR; the TCRdb copy retains only in-frame clones and omits some. The data show 150,000 to 200,000 clones, with 50% to 60% seen just once and roughly 14% held by the top ten. The input for sequencing was CD4+ T cells sorted from blood, taken at week 0. These receptors came from a human donor with alopecia areata.

V usage is TRBV4-1 and J usage is TRBJ1-1, with 8 bases lining up with TRBD1. The trim removed 3 bases at V and 4 bases at J, leaving 10 bases unmatched. CDR3 length: 16 amino acids. Germline CDR1 and CDR2: MGHRA and YSYEKL. The CDR3 DNA is TGCGCCAGCAGCCATCTCAGGGGACAGGTGGGCACTGAAGCTTTCTTT. It specifies CASSHLRGQVGTEAFF.

The J gene is TRBJ1-2, the V gene TRBV30; the match to TRBD1 covers 9 bases. Trimming at V came to 7 bases and at J to 7 bases, leaving 16 bases not matched to a gene. From germline, CDR1 is GTSNPN and CDR2 SVGIG (reference sequence). This CDR3 comprises 15 residues. CDR3 region: CAFSFRGQGFGGYTF. The CDR3 DNA is TGTGCCTTCTCCTTCCGGGGACAGGGTTTCGGTGGCTACACCTTC.

V usage is TRBV10-3 and J usage is TRBJ2-6; D not resolved. The CDR3 spans 12 residues. Germline V gene data show CDR1 as ENHRY and CDR2 as SYGVKD. Between the trimmed V and J ends, which lost 4 bases and 2 bases, there was a span of 0 bases. CDR3 residues: CAISAGANVLTF. For the CDR3, the DNA is TGTGCCATCAGTGCTGGGGCCAACGTCCTGACTTTC.

CDR3 sequence: CASSPRGGHTEAFF. CDR3 sequence (DNA): TGTGCCAGCTCACCACGAGGGGGTCACACTGAAGCTTTCTTT. The chain recombines TRBV18 with TRBJ1-1; a possible D gene is TRBD1 (6 bases). V lost 1 base, J lost 3 bases, and 9 bases lay in between. The CDR3 is 14 amino acids. CDR1 is KGHSH, CDR2 LQKENI, per germline.

V and J are TRBV30 and TRBJ2-3, with TRBD2 matching 13 bases. Trimming at V came to 2 bases and at J to 4 bases, leaving 6 bases not matched to a gene. The CDR3 totals 16 residues. The V gene's germline CDR1 is GTSNPN and CDR2 SVGIG (reference sequence). CDR3 protein: CAWSTPGTSGADTQYF. The CDR3 DNA sequence: TGTGCCTGGAGTACCCCCGGGACTAGCGGGGCAGATACGCAGTATTTT. Combining the CDR3 with reference TRBV30 and TRBJ2-3 gives the whole variable domain SQTIHQWPATLVQPVGSPLSLECTVEGTSNPNLYWYRQAAGRGLQLLFYSVGIGQISSEVPQNLSASRPQDRQFILSSKKLLLSDSGFYLCAWSTPGTSGADTQYFGPGTRLTVL.

The chain recombines TRBV5-1 with TRBJ2-7; a possible D gene is TRBD1 (5 bases). The V gene lost 0 bases and the J gene lost 6 bases, with 7 bases spanning the gap. There are 12 residues in the CDR3. Germline V lookup: CDR1 SGHRS, CDR2 YFSETQ. The CDR3 coding sequence is TGCGCCAGCAGCTTGGGGCAGGGCGAGCAGTACTTC. Residues: CASSLGQGEQYF. The whole variable domain, filled in from reference TRBV5-1 and TRBJ2-7, reads KAGVTQTPRYLIKTRGQQVTLSCSPISGHRSVSWYQQTPGQGLQFLFEYFSETQRNKGNFPGRFSGRQFSNSRSEMNVSTLELGDSALYLCASSLGQGEQYFGPGTRLTVT.

The V gene is TRBV27, the J gene TRBJ2-5; a weak D match, TRBD2 (5 bases). CDR3 length: 13 amino acids. Trimming shortened V by 5 bases and J by 5 bases, and 12 bases separated the two germline ends. Germline loops: CDR1 MNHEY, CDR2 SMNVEV (reference sequence). The CDR3, as DNA: TGTGCCAGCAGTCCAGGACTGACGGAGACCCAGTACTTC. Translation gives CASSPGLTETQYF.

The V and J genes are TRBV29-1 and TRBJ2-7; tentatively, D is TRBD2 (6 bases). The CDR3 has 11 amino acids. Trimming cost V 6 bases and J 9 bases, with 15 bases left between them. CDR1 SQVTM and CDR2 ANQGSEA come from the germline V gene. CDR3 coding DNA: TGCAGCGTCGGTCAAGCGGAGGGGCAGTACTTC. It specifies CSVGQAEGQYF.

The genes are TRBV7-6 and TRBJ2-2; D ambiguous. Germline-derived CDR1 and CDR2 are SGHVS and FNYEAQ. V lost 1 base and J 6 bases, leaving 6 bases between the germline ends. The CDR3 spans 13 residues. CDR3 bases: TGTGCCAGCAGCTTAGAGGGTGCCGGGGAGCTGTTTTTT. This translates into CASSLEGAGELFF.

The gene calls are TRBV30 and TRBJ2-7; TRBD1 matches at 9 bases. CDR1 is GTSNPN, CDR2 SVGIG, per germline (reference sequence). V was pared by 5 bases and J by 5 bases, with 7 bases of the junction left unmatched. This CDR3 has 13 amino acids. Here the CDR3 DNA reads TGTGCCTGGGTGGGACAGGGAATTGACGAGCAGTACTTC. This gives the protein CAWVGQGIDEQYF.

The chain carries TRBV6-6 and TRBJ2-2; no reliable D call. The CDR3 length is 13 residues. Germline loops: CDR1 MNHNY, CDR2 SVGAGI (reference sequence). V was trimmed by 3 bases and J by 6 bases, leaving 8 bases between them. As DNA, the CDR3 is TGTGCCAGCAGTTATTCTTTTCCCGGGGAGCTGTTTTTT. This encodes CASSYSFPGELFF.

The CDR3 DNA is TGTGCCTGGAGTCCCGGCACCTACACCATATATTTT. Protein product: CAWSPGTYTIYF. V usage is TRBV30 and J usage is TRBJ1-3; the D is unclear. The CDR3 length is 12 residues. Trimming stripped 2 bases from V and 8 bases from J, with 10 bases between. CDR1 GTSNPN and CDR2 SVGIG come from the germline V gene (reference sequence).

This clone turned up a few times. This chain connects TRBV6-1 to TRBJ2-7; perhaps TRBD2 as D (6 bases). This CDR3 is built from 13 residues. The germline gives CDR1 MNHNS, CDR2 SASEGT. Trimming took 4 bases from V and 3 from J, leaving 10 bases between them. Written as DNA, the CDR3 is TGTGCCAGCAGTGCCGGGACTGGCTACGAGCAGTACTTC. As protein: CASSAGTGYEQYF.

The chain has TRBV27 and TRBJ1-2, with D perhaps TRBD1 (6 bases). The CDR3 covers 13 residues. The germline V gene has CDR1 MNHEY and CDR2 SMNVEV (reference sequence). Trimming shortened V by 7 bases and J by 5 bases, and 14 bases separated the two germline ends. CDR3 loop: CASKTAGEYGYTF. Here the CDR3 DNA reads TGTGCCAGCAAAACAGCAGGGGAATATGGCTACACCTTC.

The chain has TRBV29-1 and TRBJ2-7; the match to TRBD1 covers 9 bases. J gave up 6 bases and V 7 bases, and 10 bases lay outside the gene matches. From germline, CDR1 is SQVTM and CDR2 ANQGSEA. This CDR3 is 13 amino acids long. The CDR3 sequence is CSATLGTGTEQYF. The CDR3 bases are TGCAGCGCTACGTTAGGGACAGGGACCGAGCAGTACTTC.

This chain links TRBV7-2 with TRBJ1-1, with D possibly TRBD1 on 5 matching bases. The CDR3 runs to 15 residues. Germline V gene lookup returns CDR1 SGHTA and CDR2 FQGNSA. V lost 1 base to trimming and J lost 0 bases, with 9 bases between them. The CDR3, as DNA: TGTGCCAGCAGCTTAGGAGGGGTCATGAACACTGAAGCTTTCTTT. Protein product: CASSLGGVMNTEAFF.

CDR3 loop: CASSPSGDGGYTF. CDR3 in DNA: TGTGCCAGCTCACCATCAGGGGATGGCGGCTACACCTTC. The J gene is TRBJ1-2, the V gene TRBV18; D is possibly TRBD1 (6 bases). Germline CDR1 and CDR2: KGHSH and LQKENI. CDR3 length: 13 residues. V was cut by 2 bases and J by 8 bases, with 12 bases left in between. The full variable domain, its missing parts supplied by reference TRBV18 and TRBJ1-2, is NAGVMQNPRHLVRRRGQEARLRCSPMKGHSHVYWYRQLPEEGLKFMVYLQKENIIDESGMPKERFSAEFPKEGPSILRIQQVVRGDSAAYFCASSPSGDGGYTFGSGTRLTVV.

At least ten counts were recorded for this clone. The CDR3 bases are TGTGCCAGCCGTTTCCGGGGTTCACCCCTCCACTTT. Protein sequence: CASRFRGSPLHF. The chain uses TRBV2 and TRBJ1-6; no clear D. This CDR3 region has 12 residues. V lost 8 bases and J lost 9, with 11 bases in between. Germline-derived CDR1 and CDR2 are SNHLY and FYNNEI.

The chain uses TRBV12-5 and TRBJ1-1, with TRBD1 identical over 9 bases. The trim removed 4 bases at V and 0 bases at J, leaving 3 bases unmatched. Germline CDR1 is LGHNT and CDR2 is FRNRAP. The CDR3 spans 15 residues. This chain's CDR3 is CASGWTGAMNTEAFF. The CDR3, as DNA: TGTGCTAGTGGTTGGACAGGGGCTATGAACACTGAAGCTTTCTTT.

The chain uses TRBV5-6 and TRBJ1-5; tentatively, D is TRBD1 (5 bases). This CDR3 is 12 amino acids long. Germline V gene lookup returns CDR1 SGHDT and CDR2 YYEEEE. Trimming took 3 bases from V and 6 from J, leaving 7 bases between them. This CDR3 is CASSSQGQPQHF. The CDR3 nucleotides are TGTGCCAGCAGCTCTCAGGGTCAGCCCCAGCATTTT.

The chain employs TRBV14 and TRBJ1-1; no clear D. Trimming shortened V by 4 bases and J by 5 bases, and 8 bases separated the two germline ends. The germline gives CDR1 SGHDN, CDR2 FVKESK. The CDR3 is 12 residues long. The chain's CDR3 is CASSPGFTEAFF. In nucleotides, the CDR3 is TGTGCCAGCAGCCCCGGGTTTACTGAAGCTTTCTTT.

This chain links TRBV5-1 with TRBJ2-7; TRBD1 agrees at 12 bases. V trimming: 2 bases; J trimming: 3 bases; junction bases outside the gene matches: 3. The germline V gene has CDR1 SGHRS and CDR2 YFSETQ. The length of the CDR3 is 15 residues. The CDR3 sequence is CASSFGTGGDYEQYF. CDR3 nucleotide sequence: TGCGCCAGCAGCTTTGGGACAGGGGGCGACTACGAGCAGTACTTC.

The rearrangement links TRBV29-1 to TRBJ1-2; D is undetermined. V was trimmed by 4 bases and J by 0 bases, leaving 6 bases between them. The CDR3 runs 12 residues. From germline, CDR1 is SQVTM and CDR2 ANQGSEA. CDR3 nucleotide sequence: TGCAGCGTTGGCACCTCTAACTATGGCTACACCTTC. Translated, it gives CSVGTSNYGYTF.

The CDR3 here is CATSRDGQSNQPQHF. The DNA of the CDR3 is TGTGCCACCAGCAGAGACGGACAAAGCAATCAGCCCCAGCATTTT. The chain recombines TRBV15 with TRBJ1-5, with D maybe TRBD1 (5 bases). The ends were cut back, 0 bases at V and 1 base at J, with 7 bases in the middle. This CDR3 spans 15 amino acids. Germline V CDR1 and CDR2: LNHNV, YYDKDF (reference sequence).

The chain is built from TRBV25-1 and TRBJ2-7; 11 bases map to TRBD1. Trimming removed 6 bases from V and 8 bases from J; junction bases left unmatched: 6. Germline lookup yields CDR1 MGHDK and CDR2 SYGVNS. The CDR3 is made up of 13 amino acids. The CDR3 nucleotides read TGTGCCAGCAGCAGGGACAGGGGGGCGCAGCAGTACTTC. This translates into CASSRDRGAQQYF.

The V call is TRBV25-1, the J call TRBJ1-4; D unclear. V was clipped by 5 bases and J by 7 bases, with 11 bases between them. Germline V lookup: CDR1 MGHDK, CDR2 SYGVNS. There are 13 residues in the CDR3. In DNA form, the CDR3 reads TGTGCCAGCAGTCGGCCCGGTGGTGAAAAACTGTTTTTT. It codes for CASSRPGGEKLFF.

The chain recombines TRBV6-5 with TRBJ2-7, with TRBD1 as a possible D gene (6 bases). In germline, CDR1 is MNHEY, CDR2 SVGAGI. This CDR3 contains 11 residues. The germline V and J ends were trimmed by 5 bases and 5 bases, with 7 bases remaining between them. The CDR3 bases are TGTGCCAGCAGTCACAGGGACGAGCAGTACTTC. This sequence encodes CASSHRDEQYF.

The sample holds a few counts of this clone. The chain employs TRBV6-6 and TRBJ2-4; D is possibly TRBD1 (6 bases). Germline CDR1 reads MNHNY; CDR2 reads SVGAGI (reference sequence). There are 14 residues in the CDR3. Trimming shortened V by 6 bases and J by 5 bases, and 14 bases separated the two germline ends. CDR3 coding DNA: TGTGCCAGCAGAACAGCGGACAGCCAAAACATTCAGTACTTC. Its translation is CASRTADSQNIQYF.

V and J are TRBV2 and TRBJ2-4; the D gene is possibly TRBD1 (5 bases). Germline lookup yields CDR1 SNHLY and CDR2 FYNNEI. This CDR3 spans 16 amino acids. V was cut by 4 bases and J by 4 bases, with 17 bases left in between. The CDR3 nucleotides read TGTGCCAGCAGTGTAGTGGCAGGGTTAGGGAAAAACATTCAGTACTTC. Translated: CASSVVAGLGKNIQYF.

The chain is built from TRBV6-1 and TRBJ1-5; D uncertain. This CDR3 spans 13 amino acids. Trimming removed 8 bases at V and 4 bases at J, with 12 bases between. CDR1 and CDR2 from the germline V gene are MNHNS and SASEGT. Here the CDR3 reads CASRVASNQPQHF. The CDR3, as DNA: TGTGCCAGCCGGGTGGCGTCTAATCAGCCCCAGCATTTT.

Only a few counts were recorded for this clone. The chain recombines TRBV5-1 with TRBJ1-5; D is uncertain. V was trimmed by 2 bases and J by 5 bases, leaving 8 bases between them. The CDR3 is made up of 13 amino acids. The germline CDR1 and CDR2 sequences are SGHRS and YFSETQ. The CDR3, as DNA: TGCGCCAGCAGCTTAATCCCCGATCAGCCCCAGCATTTT. Translated: CASSLIPDQPQHF.